Below, 20 T cell receptor beta chains from the same sample are listed, as sequenced in a study of regulatory T cells in long-lasting Graves disease. CDR3 regions were amplified by Arm-PCR using iRepertoire HTBI primers to build TCR beta libraries. Each CDR3 protein is one row after TCRdb ran MiXCR on the multiplex PCR reads. The table includes 500,000 to 700,000 distinct CDR3 sequences, roughly 15% detected once. Time point of the sample: newly diagnosed GD, antithyroid drugs for less than 3 months. PBMC RNA was the source of the TCR library. The same specimen was also included in a second study, on T cells in Graves' hyperthyroidism and ophthalmopathy.

This specimen consisted of peripheral blood mononuclear cells (PBMCs), obtained at new diagnosis, from a patient treated with antithyroid drugs. The receptors originated from a woman in her twenties or thirties with Graves disease.

This clonotype was detected a few times. J is TRBJ2-5 and V is TRBV18, with D perhaps TRBD1 (5 bases). Trimming removed 4 bases at V and 4 bases at J, with 13 bases between. The CDR3 spans 14 residues. Germline CDR1 and CDR2: KGHSH and LQKENI. DNA of the CDR3: TGTGCCAGCTCACATGCAGGGAATGGAGAGACCCAGTACTTC. Protein sequence: CASSHAGNGETQYF. The whole variable domain, remainder taken from reference TRBV18 and TRBJ2-5, is NAGVMQNPRHLVRRRGQEARLRCSPMKGHSHVYWYRQLPEEGLKFMVYLQKENIIDESGMPKERFSAEFPKEGPSILRIQQVVRGDSAAYFCASSHAGNGETQYFGPGTRLLVL.

This clonotype was counted a few times. The V and J genes are TRBV19 and TRBJ2-1; 9 nucleotides match TRBD2. Germline CDR1 reads LNHDA; CDR2 reads SQIVND (reference sequence). The J segment lost 3 bases and the V segment lost 4 bases, leaving 10 bases of the junction unmatched. This CDR3 region has 17 residues. The CDR3 DNA is TGTGCCAGTAGTACCGGAATAGCGGGAGCATTCTACAATGAGCAGTTCTTC. This gives the protein CASSTGIAGAFYNEQFF.

The sample holds many counts of this clonotype. The CDR3 here is CASSSQQETQYF. The CDR3 DNA is TGTGCCAGCAGTTCGCAACAAGAGACCCAGTACTTC. This chain connects TRBV27 to TRBJ2-5; D is unresolved. Germline V CDR1 and CDR2: MNHEY, SMNVEV (reference sequence). The CDR3 sequence is 12 residues long. Trimming shortened V by 4 bases and J by 2 bases, and 5 bases separated the two germline ends.

In this sample, this clonotype turned up many times. The chain uses TRBV28 and TRBJ1-2, with D possibly being TRBD1 (5 bases). Per the germline V gene, CDR1 is MDHEN and CDR2 is SYDVKM. V was trimmed by 6 bases and J by 4 bases, leaving 21 bases between them. CDR3 size: 16 residues. CDR3 coding DNA: TGTGCCAGCAGCAGTTTTCACCCCAGGCAGGGCTATGGCTACACCTTC. The encoded protein is CASSSFHPRQGYGYTF.

This chain links TRBV24-1 with TRBJ2-2; the match to TRBD1 covers 7 bases. V shed 4 bases and J 3 bases; nucleotides not matched to a gene: 4. Looked up from germline, CDR1 is KGHDR and CDR2 is SFDVKD. The CDR3 covers 15 residues. DNA of the CDR3: TGTGCCACCAGTGAGGGAGACAGGGACACCGGGGAGCTGTTTTTT. This gives the protein CATSEGDRDTGELFF.

This clonotype showed up just a few times. The chain has TRBV3-1 and TRBJ2-7; 7 bases are shared with TRBD2. V lost 3 bases, J lost 2 bases, and 4 bases stayed unmatched. This CDR3 comprises 14 residues. Germline CDR1 and CDR2: LGHDT and YNNKEL (reference sequence). This CDR3 is CASSQRAGTYEQYF. CDR3 coding DNA: TGTGCCAGCAGCCAGAGAGCGGGGACCTACGAGCAGTACTTC.

About this clonotype itself: A clone one base away is much larger, so this may be a read error. The chain carries TRBV20-1 and TRBJ2-7; TRBD2 matches at 7 bases. Germline values: CDR1 DFQATT, CDR2 SNEGSKA (reference sequence). This CDR3 has 15 residues. J lost 6 bases, V lost 5 bases, and 16 bases had no gene match. For the CDR3, the DNA is TGCAGTGCTCAACGACCCCCTTTCGGGAGGCGCGAGCAGTACTTC. It specifies CSAQRPPFGRREQYF.

This clonotype was seen more than once but under ten times. The CDR3 loop reads CASSQVPSTEAFF. Written as DNA, the CDR3 is TGTGCCAGCAGCCAAGTTCCATCCACTGAAGCTTTCTTT. The chain has TRBV14 and TRBJ1-1; D is undetermined. The length of the CDR3 is 13 residues. V gave up 1 base and J gave up 4 bases, with 7 bases separating them. The germline V gene has CDR1 SGHDN and CDR2 FVKESK.

There are many counts of this clonotype. This sequence joins TRBV7-8 and TRBJ1-5, with a weak D call TRBD1 (6 bases). The V gene's germline CDR1 is SGHVS and CDR2 FQNEAQ. V was pared by 1 base and J by 1 base, with 11 bases between. The CDR3 extends over 16 amino acids. The CDR3 region is CASSLVATGSNQPQHF. The DNA of the CDR3 is TGTGCCAGCAGCTTAGTTGCCACAGGGAGCAATCAGCCCCAGCATTTT.

This clonotype was seen at least ten times. The CDR3, as DNA: TGTGCCAGCAGTTCAGCAGGGGTCCCTCTGAACACTGAAGCTTTCTTT. As protein: CASSSAGVPLNTEAFF. This sequence joins TRBV28 and TRBJ1-1; D possibly corresponds to TRBD1 (6 bases). V gave up 4 bases and J gave up 0 bases, with 15 bases separating them. This CDR3 has 16 amino acids. Germline CDR1 MDHEN, CDR2 SYDVKM.

This clonotype was recorded at least ten times. It may be a read error: a sequence one base away is much more abundant. J is TRBJ2-3 and V is TRBV7-9, with D uncertain. The CDR3 loop spans 11 amino acids. Germline lookup yields CDR1 SEHNR and CDR2 FQNEAQ (reference sequence). V was cut by 4 bases and J by 4 bases, with 3 bases left in between. For the CDR3, the DNA is TGTGCCAGCAGCTCCGCAGATACGCAGTATTTT. Protein sequence: CASSSADTQYF.

This clonotype has a count of ten or more. The V call is TRBV28, the J call TRBJ1-1, with TRBD1 identical over 12 bases. The trim removed 7 bases at V and 7 bases at J, leaving 7 bases unmatched. CDR1 MDHEN and CDR2 SYDVKM come from the germline V gene. This CDR3 is built from 14 residues. The CDR3 spells CASITGQGAREAFF. The DNA for the CDR3 is TGTGCCAGCATTACGGGACAGGGGGCCCGTGAAGCTTTCTTT.

The chain links TRBV19 to TRBJ2-7, with D unresolved. CDR1 and CDR2 (germline): LNHDA, SQIVND (reference sequence). Trimming removed 3 bases from V and 3 bases from J, with 9 bases in between. CDR3 length: 13 residues. The CDR3 spells CASSIADVYEQYF. CDR3 nucleotide sequence: TGTGCCAGTAGTATCGCCGACGTCTACGAGCAGTACTTC.

This clonotype came up many times. The V call is TRBV11-2, the J call TRBJ2-7; no reliable D call. Per germline, CDR1 SGHAT and CDR2 FQNNGV. Trimming took 0 bases from V and 2 from J, leaving 11 bases between them. There are 15 residues in the CDR3. The DNA for the CDR3 is TGTGCCAGCAGCTTAGAAGGGCAGCCGACCTACGAGCAGTACTTC. It specifies CASSLEGQPTYEQYF.

This clonotype has at least ten counts. The chain has TRBV28 and TRBJ2-1; D may be TRBD2 (6 bases). From germline, CDR1 is MDHEN and CDR2 SYDVKM. The CDR3 runs to 15 residues. V was trimmed by 5 bases and J by 7 bases, leaving 18 bases between them. In DNA, the CDR3 is TGTGCCAGCAGTCTCCGTCCCCGGGGGAGTAATGAGCAGTTCTTC. Protein: CASSLRPRGSNEQFF.

Comment on this clonotype: At one end the junction does not follow the germline gene, possibly because of a read error. The V call is TRBV30, the J call TRBJ2-7; D is unclear. This CDR3 has 15 residues. In germline, CDR1 is GTSNPN, CDR2 SVGIG (reference sequence). Here the CDR3 DNA reads TGTGCCTGGAGTGTTCTTGGCAGGAGCTCCTACGGGCAGTACTTC. Translation: CAWSVLGRSSYGQYF.

This clonotype appeared many times. The rearrangement joins TRBV6-1 to TRBJ1-2; D gene uncertain. The ends were cut back, 6 bases at V and 5 bases at J, with 10 bases in the middle. The germline V gene encodes CDR1 MNHNS and CDR2 SASEGT. CDR3 length equals 12 residues. The CDR3: CASRKPSYGYTF. The DNA for the CDR3 is TGTGCCAGCAGAAAACCCTCTTATGGCTACACCTTC.

This clonotype was seen repeatedly, ten times or more. This sequence joins TRBV2 and TRBJ1-1; D remains ambiguous. V was trimmed by 6 bases and J by 3 bases, leaving 14 bases between them. Germline loops: CDR1 SNHLY, CDR2 FYNNEI. CDR3 length: 14 residues. The CDR3 sequence is CASSASLRDTEAFF. The CDR3 DNA reads TGTGCCAGCAGCGCTTCACTCCGGGACACTGAAGCTTTCTTT. The variable domain in full, completed from reference TRBV2 and TRBJ1-1, reads EPEVTQTPSHQVTQMGQEVILRCVPISNHLYFYWYRQILGQKVEFLVSFYNNEISEKSEIFDDQFSVERPDGSNFTLKIRSTKLEDSAMYFCASSASLRDTEAFFGQGTRLTVV.

This clonotype was detected ten times or more. This chain links TRBV25-1 with TRBJ2-1; 14 bases line up with TRBD2. V gave up 2 bases and J gave up 6 bases; unmatched junction bases: 3. Germline V gene lookup returns CDR1 MGHDK and CDR2 SYGVNS. The CDR3 is 16 residues long. Here the CDR3 DNA reads TGTGCCAGCAGTGAAAAGGGACTAGCGGGAGTCAATGAGCAGTTCTTC. Its translation is CASSEKGLAGVNEQFF.

This clonotype was seen a handful of times. This chain connects TRBV14 to TRBJ2-1, with a tentative D call TRBD1 (5 bases). CDR1 SGHDN and CDR2 FVKESK come from the germline V gene. Trimming removed 1 base at V and 2 bases at J, with 18 bases between. The CDR3 is 18 residues long. In nucleotides, the CDR3 is TGTGCCAGCAGCCAAGTGGGGCCCTGGGCGGACACCTACAATGAGCAGTTCTTC. This translates into CASSQVGPWADTYNEQFF.